Listed below are T cell receptor beta chains from one sample, sequenced in a study of blood T cell repertoires in COVID-19. Only in-frame clones appear in the TCRdb table, and some are missing; sequencing was by immunoSEQ multiplex PCR. The sample records over 65,000 clones, around 86% being singletons. The sample taken for sequencing was peripheral blood. The receptors were sampled from a man at least 80 years old with acute or convalescent COVID-19. The CDR3 runs from the conserved cysteine through the conserved F or W. The order of the fields is J gene, D gene, V gene, clone size, CDR3 protein, CDR3 DNA. A D gene is named only where the DNA matches it firmly. Expanded clones get a size class; other rows say once, few or many, or leave the size out.

TRBJ1-4 TRBD1 TRBV28 - CASTELDRGNEKLFF TGTGCCAGCACCGAACTAGACAGGGGTAATGAAAAACTGTTTTTT
TRBJ2-1 TRBD2 TRBV5-4 once CASSLGGGSGYNEQFF TGTGCCAGCAGCTTGGGAGGCGGGAGCGGCTACAATGAGCAGTTCTTC
TRBJ2-6 - TRBV7-3 - CASSQWGQGSGANVLTF TGTGCCAGCAGCCAGTGGGGGCAGGGCTCTGGGGCCAACGTCCTGACTTTC
TRBJ2-2 TRBD1 TRBV23-1 - CASSQSDRGPGAAQNTGELFF TGCGCCAGCAGTCAATCGGACAGGGGACCAGGCGCCGCTCAGAACACCGGGGAGCTGTTTTTT
TRBJ2-6 - TRBV3-1/TRBV3-2 once CASSPTPGQIESSGANVLTF TGTGCCAGCAGCCCTACCCCAGGACAGATCGAAAGCTCTGGGGCCAACGTCCTGACTTTC
TRBJ1-1 - TRBV7-9 - CASSPPGERAFF TGTGCCAGCAGCCCCCCAGGGGAGAGGGCTTTCTTT
TRBJ2-1 TRBD2 TRBV25-1 - CASSGGGTYNEQFF TGTGCCAGCAGCGGGGGGGGAACCTACAATGAGCAGTTCTTC
TRBJ2-2 - TRBV28 - CASSSPGTGELFF TGTGCCAGCAGTTCCCCAGGCACCGGGGAGCTGTTTTTT
TRBJ1-6 - TRBV28 - CASSRRGSPLHF TGTGCCAGCAGCAGGCGGGGTTCACCCCTCCACTTT
TRBJ1-1 - TRBV30 few CACPRGGMNTEAFF TGTGCCTGCCCCCGTGGAGGAATGAACACTGAAGCTTTCTTT
TRBJ2-5 TRBD2 TRBV7-2 - CASSLSGTSKETQYF TGTGCCAGCAGCTTATCCGGGACTAGTAAAGAGACCCAGTACTTC
TRBJ2-2 - TRBV19 few CASSIGQLNTGELFF TGTGCCAGTAGTATTGGGCAGTTGAACACCGGGGAGCTGTTTTTT
TRBJ2-6 - TRBV18 - CASSPPNPLPGSGANVLTF TGTGCCAGCTCACCACCCAACCCATTACCCGGCTCTGGGGCCAACGTCCTGACTTTC
TRBJ2-2 TRBD2 TRBV3-1/TRBV3-2 - CASSQESLAGVVGELFF TGTGCCAGCAGCCAAGAGTCACTAGCGGGAGTTGTCGGGGAGCTGTTTTTT
TRBJ1-1 TRBD1 TRBV28 once CASSSYGTGAMNTEAFF TGTGCCAGCAGTTCCTACGGGACAGGGGCCATGAACACTGAAGCTTTCTTT
TRBJ2-1 TRBD2 TRBV4-2 - CASSPAGLYNEQFF TGTGCCAGCAGCCCAGCGGGACTCTACAATGAGCAGTTCTTC
TRBJ2-3 TRBD2 TRBV20-1 - CSASGSSGISTDTQYF TGCAGTGCTAGTGGATCTAGCGGGATTTCCACAGATACGCAGTATTTT
TRBJ1-3 - TRBV4-2 few CASSQAPGGNTIYF TGTGCCAGCAGCCAAGCCCCAGGGGGAAACACCATATATTTT
TRBJ2-2 - TRBV7-9 - CASSSRTPELFF TGTGCCAGCAGCTCTCGGACACCTGAGCTGTTTTTT
TRBJ2-1 TRBD1 TRBV27 - CASSLQGAREQFF TGTGCCAGCAGTTTGCAGGGGGCGCGGGAGCAGTTCTTC
TRBJ1-1 - TRBV28 - CASSPTGPEAFF TGTGCCAGCAGTCCGACAGGTCCTGAAGCTTTCTTT
TRBJ2-2 TRBD1 TRBV7-3 - CASSLSPPTGTGELFF TGTGCCAGCAGCTTATCCCCTCCGACAGGGACCGGGGAGCTGTTTTTT
TRBJ1-6 TRBD1 TRBV28 - CASSLWGTGRNSPLHF TGTGCCAGCAGTTTATGGGGGACAGGCCGTAATTCACCCCTCCACTTT
TRBJ2-4 - TRBV7-8 - CASSPRGVLQYF TGTGCCAGCAGCCCTAGGGGCGTGCTTCAGTACTTC
TRBJ1-5 - TRBV2 few CASSAIFESNQPQHF TGTGCCAGCAGTGCGATATTTGAGAGCAATCAGCCCCAGCATTTT
TRBJ1-1 - TRBV7-2 - CASSEAIATYEAFF TGTGCCAGCAGCGAAGCTATAGCAACCTATGAAGCTTTCTTT
TRBJ2-7 TRBD1 TRBV20-1 many CSASPTGGTYEQYF TGCAGTGCTAGTCCGACAGGGGGCACCTACGAGCAGTACTTC
TRBJ2-7 - TRBV27 - CASSFRDWPYEQYF TGTGCCAGCAGTTTCCGGGATTGGCCCTACGAGCAGTACTTC
TRBJ1-2 - TRBV19 - CASSIGTHTAPYGYTF TGTGCCAGTAGTATAGGGACACATACCGCACCCTATGGCTACACCTTC
TRBJ1-5 - TRBV6-1 - CASSELRAGVYGSHQPQHF TGTGCCAGCAGTGAACTCAGGGCAGGGGTCTACGGCAGCCATCAGCCCCAGCATTTT
TRBJ2-7 - TRBV27 once CASRSIRDSYEQYF TGTGCCAGCAGATCGATCAGGGATTCCTACGAGCAGTACTTC
TRBJ2-7 - TRBV5-1 - CASSSGYTSSYEQYF TGCGCCAGCAGCAGCGGTTATACGAGCTCCTACGAGCAGTACTTC
TRBJ1-1 - TRBV7-9 - CASSTNGGTEAFF TGTGCCAGCAGCACCAACGGGGGCACTGAAGCTTTCTTT
TRBJ1-4 - TRBV18 - CASSATGGEKLFF TGTGCCAGCTCAGCGACAGGAGGTGAAAAACTGTTTTTT
TRBJ1-1 - TRBV6-5 - CASTLGHLNTEAFF TGTGCCAGCACCCTGGGACATTTGAACACTGAAGCTTTCTTT
TRBJ2-7 TRBD2 TRBV5-8 few CASSLSLAGIYEQYF TGTGCCAGCAGCTTGTCCCTAGCGGGGATCTACGAGCAGTACTTC